The 31 T cell receptor beta chains below all came from one sample that was sequenced in a study of CD8 T cells in Susac syndrome (dated by TCRdb to between 2018 and 2021). Library preparation was by the immunoSEQ multiplex PCR assay. RNA was extracted using the RNeasy kit, and roughly 0.5 to 1 microgram was reverse transcribed with random hexamers. Clones were called with MiXCR by TCRdb after fastp trimmed the public reads at Q25, and only in-frame beta chains were retained. When rows share a CDR3 protein, they turn into one entry using the most common DNA and genes. This sample is represented by some 150,000 distinct CDR3 sequences; roughly 96% of them were singletons. The ten top clones hold 0.16% of the sample. The material sequenced was CD4+ T cells from PBMCs. These receptors were obtained from a human donor with Susac syndrome.

CDR3 residues: CASSKGGGLYEQYF. For the CDR3, the DNA is TGTGCCAGCAGCAAAGGTGGTGGGCTCTACGAGCAGTACTTC. V usage is TRBV7-2 and J usage is TRBJ2-7; D gene unclear. The CDR3 runs 14 residues. The ends were cut back, 5 bases at V and 3 bases at J, with 14 bases in the middle. Germline CDR1 is SGHTA and CDR2 is FQGNSA.

This chain uses TRBV2 with TRBJ2-5; D is possibly TRBD1 (6 bases). V lost 6 bases and J lost 3, with 11 bases in between. CDR1 and CDR2 from the germline V gene are SNHLY and FYNNEI. The length of the CDR3 is 13 residues. The CDR3 DNA is TGTGCCAGCAGAGCCGGGACAAAAGAGACCCAGTACTTC. Translated: CASRAGTKETQYF.

The gene calls are TRBV29-1 and TRBJ1-2; D is unclear. Trimming stripped 7 bases from V and 3 bases from J, with 12 bases between. Germline V gene sequence: CDR1 SQVTM, CDR2 ANQGSEA. CDR3 length: 12 amino acids. CDR3 in amino acids: CSAMRGYYGYTF. The CDR3 coding sequence is TGCAGCGCCATGCGAGGTTACTATGGCTACACCTTC.

The rearrangement links TRBV20-1 to TRBJ2-5; D gene uncertain. The last part of the DNA fits TRBJ2-7 better; the J call may be wrong. This CDR3 spans 13 amino acids. CDR1 is DFQATT and CDR2 is SNEGSKA in the germline V gene (reference sequence). The CDR3 DNA is TGCAGTGCTAGAGGGCCCGCCAAGTTCGAGCAGTACTTC. Amino acids: CSARGPAKFEQYF.

The chain combines TRBV27 with TRBJ1-2, with 7 bases matching TRBD1. From germline, CDR1 is MNHEY and CDR2 SMNVEV (reference sequence). V lost 4 bases to trimming and J lost 5 bases; unmatched junction nucleotides: 10. The CDR3 extends over 15 amino acids. The chain's CDR3 is CASSSHRGAAYGYTF. CDR3 bases: TGTGCCAGCAGTTCACACAGGGGAGCCGCATATGGCTACACCTTC.

The genes are TRBV19 and TRBJ1-5, with a weak D call TRBD1 (6 bases). The germline V and J ends were trimmed by 7 bases and 0 bases, with 13 bases remaining between them. Germline CDR1 LNHDA, CDR2 SQIVND (reference sequence). The CDR3 runs 15 residues. The CDR3 sequence is CASTGADSSNQPQHF. As DNA, the CDR3 is TGTGCCAGTACCGGGGCGGACAGTAGCAATCAGCCCCAGCATTTT.

The chain uses TRBV30 and TRBJ2-7, with TRBD1 matching 7 bases. Germline-derived CDR1 and CDR2 are GTSNPN and SVGIG (reference sequence). This CDR3 comprises 13 residues. J lost 3 bases, V lost 5 bases, and 7 bases had no gene match. This CDR3 is CAWDPGGHYEQYF. The CDR3 nucleotides read TGTGCCTGGGACCCAGGGGGTCACTACGAGCAGTACTTC.

Written as DNA, the CDR3 is TGTGCCAGCAGCCAAGAGGGTAACTATGGCTACACCTTC. Translating it yields CASSQEGNYGYTF. V usage is TRBV3-1 and J usage is TRBJ1-2; D gene uncertain. Germline loops: CDR1 LGHDT, CDR2 YNNKEL (reference sequence). The CDR3 contains 13 residues. Trimming shortened V by 0 bases and J by 1 base, and 3 bases separated the two germline ends.

The rearrangement uses TRBV12-3 or TRBV12-4 and TRBJ2-7; 7 positions agree with TRBD1. V dropped 6 bases and J dropped 1; count of bases not matched to a gene: 6. There are 14 residues in the CDR3. The CDR3 DNA sequence: TGTGCCAGCAGATCCCCGGGACAGTCCTACGAGCAGTACTTC. Its translation: CASRSPGQSYEQYF.

The count of this clonotype is one. The V call is TRBV12-3 or TRBV12-4, the J call TRBJ2-1; D is ambiguous. The V gene lost 5 bases and the J gene lost 9 bases, with 8 bases spanning the gap. The CDR3 sequence is 11 residues long. The CDR3 DNA reads TGTGCCAGCAGTCGGACGGTTGAGCAGTTCTTC. Residues: CASSRTVEQFF.

The table lists this clonotype with a count of one. The gene calls are TRBV3-1 and TRBJ2-3; the D gene is possibly TRBD1 (5 bases). This CDR3 is built from 17 residues. The V gene's germline CDR1 is LGHDT and CDR2 YNNKEL (reference sequence). The V end lost 4 bases, the J end lost 4 bases, and 21 bases lay between the germline ends. CDR3 coding DNA: TGTGCCAGCAGCCTTAGTGGGGCATCCCTCTCCGCAGATACGCAGTATTTT. It translates to CASSLSGASLSADTQYF.

This clonotype has only one observation. The V call is TRBV9, the J call TRBJ1-4; unclear D gene. V lost 0 bases and J 7 bases, leaving 10 bases between the germline ends. The germline V gene encodes CDR1 SGDLS and CDR2 YYNGEE. The CDR3 is made up of 14 amino acids. The CDR3 is CASSVDGSGEKLFF. The DNA of the CDR3 is TGTGCCAGCAGCGTAGACGGGAGCGGTGAAAAACTGTTTTTT.

This chain uses TRBV29-1 with TRBJ1-1; D might be TRBD1 (6 bases). Germline CDR1 and CDR2: SQVTM and ANQGSEA. The CDR3 runs to 10 residues. Trimming left V 6 bases short and J 6 bases short, with 8 bases between. The DNA for the CDR3 is TGCAGCGTAGGGGGTGCTGAAGCTTTCTTT. It encodes CSVGGAEAFF. The whole variable domain, filled in from reference TRBV29-1 and TRBJ1-1, reads SAVISQKPSRDICQRGTSLTIQCQVDSQVTMMFWYRQQPGQSLTLIATANQGSEATYESGFVIDKFPISRPNLTFSTLTVSNMSPEDSSIYLCSVGGAEAFFGQGTRLTVV.

J is TRBJ2-1 and V is TRBV20-1, with TRBD2 matching 7 bases. Germline assignment: CDR1 DFQATT and CDR2 SNEGSKA (reference sequence). The CDR3 sequence is 14 residues long. J lost 0 bases, V lost 5 bases, and 4 bases had no gene match. The CDR3 nucleotides are TGCAGTGCTCGCGGGAGTAGCTCCTACAATGAGCAGTTCTTC. It specifies CSARGSSSYNEQFF.

The chain uses TRBV4-2 and TRBJ1-1; D gene unclear. V was pared by 4 bases and J by 1 base, with 10 bases between. The V gene's germline CDR1 is LGHNA and CDR2 YNFKEQ. This CDR3 has 14 residues. Here the CDR3 DNA reads TGTGCCAGCAGCCTCGCGAGCGAGAACACTGAAGCTTTCTTT. This encodes CASSLASENTEAFF.

The rearrangement links TRBV23-1 to TRBJ2-5; 8 bases are a match to TRBD1. TRBV23-1 is an ORF for which the function is uncertain. The CDR3 is 17 amino acids. The ends lost 0 bases at V and 2 bases at J; junction bases unmatched: 8. The CDR3 loop is CASSQSRDRKGQETQYF. DNA of the CDR3: TGCGCCAGCAGTCAATCGCGGGACAGGAAGGGGCAAGAGACCCAGTACTTC.

The chain links TRBV10-3 to TRBJ1-2; D unresolved. Trimming cost V 5 bases and J 4 bases, with 8 bases left between them. The CDR3 runs to 12 residues. Germline V gene data show CDR1 as ENHRY and CDR2 as SYGVKD. The CDR3 bases are TGTGCCATCAGTTCGGATACCTATGGCTACACCTTC. It encodes CAISSDTYGYTF.

This clonotype was counted a single time. V usage is TRBV4-2 and J usage is TRBJ2-5; 12 positions match TRBD2. This CDR3 has 16 amino acids. Looked up from germline, CDR1 is LGHNA and CDR2 is YNFKEQ. The V segment lost 3 bases and the J segment 5 bases; nucleotides outside the gene matches: 7. CDR3 DNA sequence: TGTGCCAGCAGCCAGCCTAGCGGGGGGGCTGAGGAGACCCAGTACTTC. This gives the protein CASSQPSGGAEETQYF.

The V call is TRBV3-1, the J call TRBJ2-3; TRBD2 matches at 10 bases. The CDR3 sequence is 18 residues long. Germline V CDR1 and CDR2: LGHDT, YNNKEL (reference sequence). J gave up 1 base and V 4 bases, and 11 bases lay outside the gene matches. The DNA for the CDR3 is TGTGCCAGCAGCCCTTCAAGGTCAGCGGGGGGGGGCACAGATACGCAGTATTTT. Its translation: CASSPSRSAGGGTDTQYF.

This chain joins TRBV29-1 and TRBJ2-7, with D perhaps matching TRBD1 or TRBD2 (5 bases each). Germline V gives CDR1 SQVTM, CDR2 ANQGSEA. With 2 bases removed from V and 2 bases from J, the gap between germline ends came to 13 bases. This CDR3 is built from 14 residues. The CDR3 coding sequence is TGCAGCGTTGAAAGCCAGGGAGTCACCTACGAGCAGTACTTC. It encodes CSVESQGVTYEQYF.

The V gene is TRBV9, the J gene TRBJ1-2; D is unresolved. V lost 4 bases and J lost 2, with 12 bases in between. Germline CDR1 SGDLS, CDR2 YYNGEE. The length of the CDR3 is 14 residues. The CDR3 DNA reads TGTGCCAGCAGCCCCGACCCAGCAAACTATGGCTACACCTTC. It translates to CASSPDPANYGYTF.

This chain uses TRBV4-2 with TRBJ2-7, with TRBD2 matching 12 bases. CDR1 and CDR2 from the germline V gene are LGHNA and YNFKEQ. Unmatched junction bases numbered 8, after V lost 6 bases and J lost 2 bases. The CDR3 has 16 residues. The CDR3 region has the DNA TGTGCCAGCAGACTTGATACTAGCGGGGGGCCCTACGAGCAGTACTTC. Translating gives CASRLDTSGGPYEQYF.

The V and J genes are TRBV18 and TRBJ1-5; D gene ambiguous. This CDR3 comprises 15 residues. Germline loops: CDR1 KGHSH, CDR2 LQKENI. V was trimmed by 2 bases and J by 2 bases, leaving 10 bases between them. The CDR3 bases are TGTGCCAGCTCACCAGTCGGATCGGGCAATCAGCCCCAGCATTTT. Protein: CASSPVGSGNQPQHF.

Here the CDR3 DNA reads TGTGCCACCAGTGATAGGGGACAGCCTAGCCGCTACACCTTC. Protein: CATSDRGQPSRYTF. J is TRBJ1-2 and V is TRBV24-1; 7 nucleotides line up with TRBD1. With V trimmed by 3 bases and J by 9 bases, 9 bases remained unmatched. Germline V gene sequence: CDR1 KGHDR, CDR2 SFDVKD. The CDR3 totals 14 residues.

The rearrangement uses TRBV29-1 and TRBJ1-2, with D possibly matching TRBD1 (5 bases). Germline-derived CDR1 and CDR2 are SQVTM and ANQGSEA. The CDR3 covers 10 residues. Trimming cost V 6 bases and J 8 bases, with 10 bases left between them. CDR3 in amino acids: CSVRDPGYTF. In DNA, the CDR3 is TGCAGCGTCCGGGACCCGGGCTACACCTTC.

The rearrangement uses TRBV9 and TRBJ1-5; D not certain. Germline CDR1 SGDLS, CDR2 YYNGEE. CDR3 length equals 14 residues. V dropped 2 bases and J dropped 5 bases, with 11 bases sitting between them. CDR3 loop: CASSVGKSDQPQHF. For the CDR3, the DNA is TGTGCCAGCAGCGTTGGGAAATCAGATCAGCCCCAGCATTTT.

The chain uses TRBV7-2 and TRBJ2-5; D is unresolved. V lost 5 bases and J lost 7, with 8 bases in between. In germline, CDR1 is SGHTA, CDR2 FQGNSA. The CDR3 has 11 residues. CDR3 sequence reads: CASSPDRTQYF. The CDR3 DNA reads TGTGCCAGCAGCCCAGATAGGACCCAGTACTTC.

The chain couples TRBV25-1 to TRBJ2-5; D uncertain. The V end lost 4 bases, the J end lost 3 bases, and 6 bases lay between the germline ends. This CDR3 has 12 residues. Germline CDR1 and CDR2: MGHDK and SYGVNS. The CDR3 coding sequence is TGTGCCAGCAGTGGTGTTAAAGAGACCCAGTACTTC. Translation gives CASSGVKETQYF.

V usage is TRBV20-1 and J usage is TRBJ1-2; D is perhaps TRBD1 (5 bases). Per the germline V gene, CDR1 is DFQATT and CDR2 is SNEGSKA (reference sequence). Trimming removed 2 bases from V and 4 bases from J, with 11 bases in between. The CDR3 extends over 13 amino acids. In nucleotides, the CDR3 is TGCAGTGCTAGACTCAGGGAGTTCTATGGCTACACCTTC. Its protein is CSARLREFYGYTF.

The V and J genes are TRBV7-9 and TRBJ2-3; 12 bases map to TRBD2. The CDR3 length is 15 residues. CDR1 is SEHNR and CDR2 is FQNEAQ in the germline V gene (reference sequence). After removal of 4 bases from V and 7 bases from J, the junction contained 6 bases not matched to a gene. The CDR3 reads CASSSLAGGPNTQYF. As DNA, the CDR3 is TGTGCCAGCAGCTCTCTAGCGGGGGGGCCCAATACGCAGTATTTT.

The rearrangement links TRBV29-1 to TRBJ1-1; TRBD1 is a possible D gene (6 bases). Trimming stripped 4 bases from V and 3 bases from J, with 15 bases between. CDR1 SQVTM and CDR2 ANQGSEA come from the germline V gene. The CDR3 sequence is 14 residues long. The CDR3 loop is CSVVQGGGDTEAFF. DNA for the CDR3: TGCAGCGTTGTACAGGGAGGGGGGGACACTGAAGCTTTCTTT.